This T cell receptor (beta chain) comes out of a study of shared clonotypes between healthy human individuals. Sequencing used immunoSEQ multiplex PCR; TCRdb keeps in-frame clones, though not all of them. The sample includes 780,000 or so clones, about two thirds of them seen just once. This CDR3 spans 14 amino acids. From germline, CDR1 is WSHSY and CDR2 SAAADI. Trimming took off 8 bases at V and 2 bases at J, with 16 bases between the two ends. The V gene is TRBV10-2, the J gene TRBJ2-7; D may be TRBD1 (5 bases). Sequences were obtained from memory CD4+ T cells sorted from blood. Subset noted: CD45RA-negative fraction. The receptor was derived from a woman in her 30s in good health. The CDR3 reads CASHRGFGAYEQYF. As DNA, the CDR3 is TGCGCCAGCCATAGGGGTTTTGGGGCCTACGAGCAGTACTTC.